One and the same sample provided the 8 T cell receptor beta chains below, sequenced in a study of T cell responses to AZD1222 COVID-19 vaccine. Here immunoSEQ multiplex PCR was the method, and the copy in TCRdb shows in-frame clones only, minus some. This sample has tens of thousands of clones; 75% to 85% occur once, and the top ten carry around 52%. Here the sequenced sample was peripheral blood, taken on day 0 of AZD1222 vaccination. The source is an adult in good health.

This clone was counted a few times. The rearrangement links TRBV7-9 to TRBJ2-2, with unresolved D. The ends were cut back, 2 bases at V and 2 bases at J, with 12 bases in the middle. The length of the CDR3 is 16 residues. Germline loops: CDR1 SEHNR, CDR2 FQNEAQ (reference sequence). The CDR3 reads CASSLLGVFNTGELFF. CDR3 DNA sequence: TGTGCCAGCAGCTTACTTGGGGTCTTTAACACCGGGGAGCTGTTTTTT.

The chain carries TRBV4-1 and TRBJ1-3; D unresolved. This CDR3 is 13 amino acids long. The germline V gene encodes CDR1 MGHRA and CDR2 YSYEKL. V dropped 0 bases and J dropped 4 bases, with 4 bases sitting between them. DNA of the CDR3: TGCGCCAGCAGCCAAGAGGGAGGAAACACCATATATTTT. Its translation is CASSQEGGNTIYF.

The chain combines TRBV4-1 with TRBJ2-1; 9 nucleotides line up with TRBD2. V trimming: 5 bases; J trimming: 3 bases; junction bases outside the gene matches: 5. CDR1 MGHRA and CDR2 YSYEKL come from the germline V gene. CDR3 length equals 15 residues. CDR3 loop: CASSIAGVDYNEQFF. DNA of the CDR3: TGCGCCAGCAGCATAGCGGGAGTGGACTACAATGAGCAGTTCTTC.

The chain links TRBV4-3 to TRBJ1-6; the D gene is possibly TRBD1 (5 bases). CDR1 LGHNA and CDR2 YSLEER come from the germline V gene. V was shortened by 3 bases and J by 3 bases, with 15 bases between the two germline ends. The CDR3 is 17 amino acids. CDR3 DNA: TGCGCCAGCAGCCAGAGCAGGGTACCTTACTATAATTCACCCCTCCACTTT. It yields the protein CASSQSRVPYYNSPLHF.

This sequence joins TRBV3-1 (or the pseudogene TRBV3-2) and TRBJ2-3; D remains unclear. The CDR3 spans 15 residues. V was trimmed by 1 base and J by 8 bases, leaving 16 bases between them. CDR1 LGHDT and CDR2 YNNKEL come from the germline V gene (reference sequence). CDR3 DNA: TGTGCCAGCAGCCAAGCGCTCGGGTGGGCCAGTACGCAGTATTTT. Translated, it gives CASSQALGWASTQYF.

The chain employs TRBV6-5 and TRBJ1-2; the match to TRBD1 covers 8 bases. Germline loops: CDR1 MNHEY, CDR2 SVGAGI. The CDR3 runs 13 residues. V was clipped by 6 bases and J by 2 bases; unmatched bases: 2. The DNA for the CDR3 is TGTGCCAGCAGGAACAGGGGGAACTATGGCTACACCTTC. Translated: CASRNRGNYGYTF.

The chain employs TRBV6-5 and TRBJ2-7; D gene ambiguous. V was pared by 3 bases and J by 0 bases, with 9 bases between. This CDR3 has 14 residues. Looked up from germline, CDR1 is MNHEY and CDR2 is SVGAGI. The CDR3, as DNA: TGTGCCAGCAGTTATAAGGTTGGCTCCTACGAGCAGTACTTC. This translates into CASSYKVGSYEQYF.

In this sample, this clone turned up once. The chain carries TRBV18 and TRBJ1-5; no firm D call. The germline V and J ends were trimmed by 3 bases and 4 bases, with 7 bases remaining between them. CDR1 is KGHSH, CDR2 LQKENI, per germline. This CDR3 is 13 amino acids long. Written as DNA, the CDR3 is TGTGCCAGCTCACCCGACGGTAATCAGCCCCAGCATTTT. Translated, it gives CASSPDGNQPQHF.